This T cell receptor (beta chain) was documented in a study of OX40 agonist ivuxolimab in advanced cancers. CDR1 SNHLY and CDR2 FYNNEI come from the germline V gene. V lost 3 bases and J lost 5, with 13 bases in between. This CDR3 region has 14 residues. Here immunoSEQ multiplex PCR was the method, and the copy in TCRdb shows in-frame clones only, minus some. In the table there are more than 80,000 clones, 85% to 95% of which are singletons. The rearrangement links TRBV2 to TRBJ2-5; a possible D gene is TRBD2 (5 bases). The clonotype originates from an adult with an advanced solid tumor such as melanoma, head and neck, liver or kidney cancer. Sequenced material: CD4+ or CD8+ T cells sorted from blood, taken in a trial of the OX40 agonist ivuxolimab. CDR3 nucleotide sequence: TGTGCCAGCAGTGATAGGGTAGCGACGGAGACCCAGTACTTC. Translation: CASSDRVATETQYF.